This TCR beta chain was captured by sequencing in a study of blood T cell repertoires in COVID-19. Across the study: In each case, the material was cDNA or gDNA derived from T cells, B-cell-depleted T cells, or PBMCs.

The CDR3 totals 16 residues. V was clipped by 0 bases and J by 5 bases; unmatched bases: 3. Per the germline V gene, CDR1 is MNHEY and CDR2 is SVGEGT. How the authors handled the data: Reference gene primer amplification gave estimated nucleated cell counts. Assay: immunoSEQ multiplex PCR; the TCRdb copy retains only in-frame clones and omits some. V and J calls and clone size are those listed in that table; D and trimming were worked out from the DNA. The sample consists of about 80,000 clones, less than 90% of them appearing once. Sequenced input: peripheral blood. This receptor was taken from a man between 45 and 60 years old with acute or convalescent COVID-19. This chain uses TRBV6-2 or TRBV6-3 with TRBJ1-5; TRBD1 aligns across 11 bases. The chain's CDR3 is CASSYSRTGGDQPQHF. Written as DNA, the CDR3 is TGTGCCAGCAGTTACTCGAGGACAGGGGGCGATCAGCCCCAGCATTTT.